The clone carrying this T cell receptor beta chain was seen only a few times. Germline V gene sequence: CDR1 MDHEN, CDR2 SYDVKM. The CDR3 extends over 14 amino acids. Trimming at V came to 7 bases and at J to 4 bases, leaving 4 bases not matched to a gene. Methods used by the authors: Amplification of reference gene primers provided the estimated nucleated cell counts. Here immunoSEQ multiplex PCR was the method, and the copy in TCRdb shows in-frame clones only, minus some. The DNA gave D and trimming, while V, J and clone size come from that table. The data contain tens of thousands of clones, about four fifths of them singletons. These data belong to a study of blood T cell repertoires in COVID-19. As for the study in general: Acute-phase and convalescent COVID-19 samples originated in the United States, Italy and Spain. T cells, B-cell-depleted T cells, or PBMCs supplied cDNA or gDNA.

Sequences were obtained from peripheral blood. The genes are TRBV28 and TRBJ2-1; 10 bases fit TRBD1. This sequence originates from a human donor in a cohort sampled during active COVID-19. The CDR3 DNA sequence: TGTGCCAGCAATAGGGACAGGGGTTACAATGAGCAGTTCTTC. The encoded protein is CASNRDRGYNEQFF. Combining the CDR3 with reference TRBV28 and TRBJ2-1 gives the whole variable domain DVKVTQSSRYLVKRTGEKVFLECVQDMDHENMFWYRQDPGLGLRLIYFSYDVKMKEKGDIPEGYSVSREKKERFSLILESASTNQTSMYLCASNRDRGYNEQFFGPGTRLTVL.